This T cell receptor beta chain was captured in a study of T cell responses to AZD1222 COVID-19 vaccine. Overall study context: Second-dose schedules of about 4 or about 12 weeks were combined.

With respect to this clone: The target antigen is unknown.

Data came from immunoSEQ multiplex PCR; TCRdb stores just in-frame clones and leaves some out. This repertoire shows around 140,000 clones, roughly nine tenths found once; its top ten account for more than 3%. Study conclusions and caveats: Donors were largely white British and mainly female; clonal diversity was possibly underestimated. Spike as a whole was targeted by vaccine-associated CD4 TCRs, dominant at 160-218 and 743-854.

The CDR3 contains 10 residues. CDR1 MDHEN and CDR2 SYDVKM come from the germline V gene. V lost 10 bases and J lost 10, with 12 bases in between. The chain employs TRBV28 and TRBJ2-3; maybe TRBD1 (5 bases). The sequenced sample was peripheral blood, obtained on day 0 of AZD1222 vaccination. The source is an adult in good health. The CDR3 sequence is CATQQAAQYF. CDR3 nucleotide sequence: TGTGCCACCCAACAGGCGGCGCAGTATTTT.